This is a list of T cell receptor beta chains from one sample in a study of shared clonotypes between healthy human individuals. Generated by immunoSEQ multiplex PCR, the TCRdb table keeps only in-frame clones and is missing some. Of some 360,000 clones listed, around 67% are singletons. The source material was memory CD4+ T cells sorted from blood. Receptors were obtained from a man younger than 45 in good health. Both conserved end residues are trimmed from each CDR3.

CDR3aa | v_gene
ASSEEGDYGYT | TRBV2
ASREQGSSYGYT | TRBV6-5
ASSTAIRGHDIKAF | TRBV7-9
ASSSQGYTQY | TRBV6-1
ASSLSGDYKNIQY | TRBV7-2
ASSPPGQSTDTQY | TRBV2
AALPLAGGGNEQF | TRBV15
ASSLGRGTRSYEQY | TRBV5-8
AWSAGQGDEQY | TRBV30
ASSEWRRGWTEAF | TRBV28
SVDLQGTREQY | TRBV29-1
ASSASGRSGGELF | TRBV6-1
ASSLVGGWSDTQY | TRBV5-5
ASSLTANSYNEQF | TRBV11-3
ATSRSYKRQARNTGELF | TRBV15
ASSSYKNSYNEQF | TRBV11-2
ASTGGLEEKLF | TRBV27
ASSVRDRGYEQY | TRBV5-1
ASSQKGVFTDTQY | TRBV14
ASSLSSLGLTDTQY | TRBV7-6
ASSQSDRSDPYEQY | TRBV4-2
ASSQVRSASSYNEQF | TRBV14
ASSRGLAGVGTGELF | TRBV2
ASTHHPAGGAGNTGELF | TRBV9
ASSSGGVYYNEQF | TRBV19
ASSVGPRPNEQF | TRBV9
ASSQDRGGQPQH | TRBV4-3
ASSLSKRESYEQY | TRBV5-4
ASIEQQISYEQY | TRBV2
ASSFLTAAGLAGDNEQF | TRBV7-8
ASSLAPAGLTYEQY | TRBV5-1
ASSPGTGYYGYT | TRBV5-8
ASSLGLAGIYEQF | TRBV4-3
ASSGQISNQPQH | TRBV18
ASSPMWTGYEQY | TRBV7-2
ASSQSADQPQH | TRBV5-1
ASSEVELGSQY | TRBV2
ASSYDRLVEQY | TRBV6-5
ASSLSGSSYEQY | TRBV5-1
ASSLMTGAYEQY | TRBV7-9
ASSFPGANNQPQH | TRBV28
ASSVGVGGYT | TRBV2
ASSEGQGGEAF | TRBV18
AIKLDRSGSYEQY | TRBV10-3
ASSRASLDNEQF | TRBV27
ASSLGQKNTEAF | TRBV7-2
ASSLGGGRSELF | TRBV7-8
ASSLIQGREKLF | TRBV27
ASSYDLAYEQY | TRBV6-5
ASSPNRGKETQY | TRBV18
ASTGEVKETQY | TRBV2
ASSAGQFEAF | TRBV2
SVRDRVSYEQY | TRBV29-1
ASRRTSGRGGGSYEQY | TRBV28